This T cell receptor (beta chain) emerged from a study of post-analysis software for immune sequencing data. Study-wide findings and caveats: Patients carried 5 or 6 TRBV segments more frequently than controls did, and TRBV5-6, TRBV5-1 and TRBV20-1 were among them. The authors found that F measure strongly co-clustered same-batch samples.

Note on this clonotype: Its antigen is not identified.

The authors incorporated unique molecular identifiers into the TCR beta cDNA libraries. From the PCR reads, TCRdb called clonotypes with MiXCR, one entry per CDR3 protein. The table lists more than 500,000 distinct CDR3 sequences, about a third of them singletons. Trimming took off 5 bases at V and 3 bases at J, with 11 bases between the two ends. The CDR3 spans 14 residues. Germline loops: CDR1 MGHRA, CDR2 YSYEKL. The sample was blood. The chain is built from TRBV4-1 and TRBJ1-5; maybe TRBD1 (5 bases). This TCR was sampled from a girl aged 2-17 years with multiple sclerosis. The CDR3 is CASSEDGHNQPQHF. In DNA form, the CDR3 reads TGCGCCAGCAGCGAGGACGGACACAATCAGCCCCAGCATTTT.